This TCR beta chain was sequenced for a study of T-cell reconstitution after alpha-beta-depleted transplantation in children. As it was prepared, the TCRbeta library received unique molecular identifiers. TCRdb re-called the PCR reads through MiXCR, storing one row per CDR3 protein. The sample carries over 150,000 distinct CDR3 sequences, about 6.4% recorded once. This CDR3 has 18 amino acids. This clonotype has at least ten counts. This TCR came from a human donor who donated a stem cell graft to a child with Wiskott-Aldrich syndrome. The sequencing used PBMCs from the stem cell graft donor, collected from the stem cell graft. The chain carries TRBV21-1 and TRBJ2-3. TRBV21-1 is listed as a pseudogene. The CDR3 DNA follows: TGTGCCAGCAGCACCGGACGGACGGTTGACTCTAGCACAGATACGCAGTATTTT. Translation: CASSTGRTVDSSTDTQYF.